The T cell receptor beta chain described here comes from a study of shared clonotypes between healthy human individuals. Germline V gene sequence: CDR1 LGHNA, CDR2 YNFKEQ. V was pared by 4 bases and J by 5 bases, with 12 bases between. The CDR3 has 15 amino acids. TCRdb's table, derived via immunoSEQ multiplex PCR, lists solely in-frame clones and lacks some. Among fewer than 650,000 clones listed, about 82% were seen once. The clonotype originates from a woman between 35 and 50 years old in good health. Some clones in this sample may be carry-over from other donors' samples. The source material was PBMCs. The V gene is TRBV4-2, the J gene TRBJ1-6; no firm D call. CDR3 loop: CASSPQDGNNSPLHF. CDR3 nucleotides: TGTGCCAGCAGCCCCCAGGACGGGAATAATTCACCCCTCCACTTT.